A selection of T cell receptor beta chains follows, all from one sample in a study of graft-versus-host responses after intestinal transplantation. These receptors have no identified antigens. Assay: immunoSEQ multiplex PCR; the TCRdb copy retains only in-frame clones and omits some. The profile shows 45,000 to 60,000 clones, approximately 96% of them singletons. This sample comprised unstimulated CD8+ T cells sorted from spleen or lymph node cells, obtained before transplant. The receptors were sampled from a human donor who was the organ donor for an intestinal transplant. CDR3s leave out the opening cysteine and the closing phenylalanine or tryptophan.

CDR3 protein: ASSLLGGANIQY
J gene: TRBJ2-4
V gene: TRBV27

CDR3 protein: ASRPGMASNQPQH
J gene: TRBJ1-5
V gene: TRBV28

CDR3 protein: ASSETTGTSYGYT
J gene: TRBJ1-2
V gene: TRBV6-1

CDR3 protein: ASSRGATEAF
J gene: TRBJ1-1
V gene: TRBV7-9

CDR3 protein: ASSVGTSGGSGYQETQY
J gene: TRBJ2-5
V gene: TRBV6-1

CDR3 protein: ASTSQGGTTNTGELF
J gene: TRBJ2-2
V gene: TRBV27

CDR3 protein: ASSLNINTGELF
J gene: TRBJ2-2
V gene: TRBV7-3

CDR3 protein: ASSTTISGGAEQY
J gene: TRBJ2-7
V gene: TRBV6-6

CDR3 protein: ASSFGTSREQF
J gene: TRBJ2-1
V gene: TRBV7-9

CDR3 protein: SAWGGDTGELF
J gene: TRBJ2-2
V gene: TRBV29-1

CDR3 protein: ASSVIGGPSEAF
J gene: TRBJ1-1
V gene: TRBV28

CDR3 protein: ASSLTGDQPQH
J gene: TRBJ1-5
V gene: TRBV6-5

CDR3 protein: ASSQVEGHEQY
J gene: TRBJ2-7
V gene: TRBV4-1

CDR3 protein: ASSSPGEETQY
J gene: TRBJ2-5
V gene: TRBV7-9

CDR3 protein: ASPRGRPDKTQY
J gene: TRBJ2-5
V gene: TRBV25-1

CDR3 protein: ASSVARAGGDTQY
J gene: TRBJ2-3
V gene: TRBV9

CDR3 protein: ASSHREGYGYT
J gene: TRBJ1-2
V gene: TRBV5-4

CDR3 protein: ASSSELTEAF
J gene: TRBJ1-1
V gene: TRBV5-1

CDR3 protein: ASSLTVAGGVPSQPQH
J gene: TRBJ1-5
V gene: TRBV7-2

CDR3 protein: ASSLIAGAGQETQY
J gene: TRBJ2-5
V gene: TRBV27

CDR3 protein: ASSEIGDLTDTQY
J gene: TRBJ2-3
V gene: TRBV9

CDR3 protein: ASSGTENSYEQY
J gene: NA
V gene: TRBV2

CDR3 protein: ASSQRETASNQPQH
J gene: TRBJ1-5
V gene: TRBV4-1

CDR3 protein: ASSFGTKYEQY
J gene: TRBJ2-7
V gene: TRBV5-1

CDR3 protein: ASSPGTQNSPLH
J gene: TRBJ1-6
V gene: TRBV9

CDR3 protein: ASSYSGMREKLF
J gene: TRBJ1-4
V gene: TRBV6-5

CDR3 protein: ASSQGPNGRGANTDTQY
J gene: TRBJ2-3
V gene: TRBV4-1

CDR3 protein: ASRVDVATHTHNSPLH
J gene: TRBJ1-6
V gene: TRBV21-1

CDR3 protein: ASSLAGTEYEQY
J gene: TRBJ2-7
V gene: TRBV7-8

CDR3 protein: SVEDGGFGGTGTDTQY
J gene: TRBJ2-3
V gene: TRBV29-1

CDR3 protein: ASSQSAGGAAYEQF
J gene: TRBJ2-1
V gene: TRBV4-2

CDR3 protein: SASENEQF
J gene: TRBJ2-1
V gene: TRBV20-1

CDR3 protein: SVEGTNVGETQY
J gene: TRBJ2-5
V gene: TRBV29-1

CDR3 protein: ASSRGDFDTQY
J gene: TRBJ2-3
V gene: TRBV9

CDR3 protein: ASRPHGQGFYEQY
J gene: TRBJ2-7
V gene: TRBV7-8

CDR3 protein: ATQDRRNYGYT
J gene: TRBJ1-2
V gene: TRBV5-4

CDR3 protein: ASSEEPVSGNTIY
J gene: TRBJ1-3
V gene: TRBV6-1

CDR3 protein: ASSVEGLRVSSGANVLT
J gene: TRBJ2-6
V gene: TRBV9

CDR3 protein: ASSPVGDDPGNEQY
J gene: TRBJ2-7
V gene: TRBV5-1

CDR3 protein: ASSIGLAPYEQY
J gene: TRBJ2-7
V gene: TRBV9

CDR3 protein: ASSLGPPSPLH
J gene: TRBJ1-6
V gene: TRBV7-9

CDR3 protein: ASSQDHKGRGRNTIY
J gene: TRBJ1-3
V gene: TRBV4-3

CDR3 protein: ATSQRGSSYNEQF
J gene: TRBJ2-1
V gene: TRBV15

CDR3 protein: ASSPRTGGSYEQY
J gene: TRBJ2-7
V gene: TRBV7-9

CDR3 protein: ASSLTGGPTTEAF
J gene: TRBJ1-1
V gene: TRBV7-3

CDR3 protein: ASSFGAGDMNTEAF
J gene: TRBJ1-1
V gene: TRBV28

CDR3 protein: ASSFQIDRGSGNTIY
J gene: TRBJ1-3
V gene: TRBV11-2

CDR3 protein: ASSVAEGGRAEAF
J gene: TRBJ1-1
V gene: TRBV9

CDR3 protein: ASSSPGHLNTEAF
J gene: TRBJ1-1
V gene: TRBV27

CDR3 protein: ASSFDRATEAF
J gene: TRBJ1-1
V gene: TRBV7-2

CDR3 protein: ASSPPGGNNEQF
J gene: TRBJ2-1
V gene: TRBV7-9

CDR3 protein: ASGSTGTSSYNEQF
J gene: TRBJ2-1
V gene: TRBV2

CDR3 protein: ASSDELYNEQF
J gene: TRBJ2-1
V gene: TRBV2

CDR3 protein: ASSRDNNQPQH
J gene: TRBJ1-5
V gene: TRBV19

CDR3 protein: SVEESGNTIY
J gene: TRBJ1-3
V gene: TRBV29-1

CDR3 protein: ASSLPTSGGALNEQF
J gene: TRBJ2-1
V gene: TRBV7-9

CDR3 protein: ASSLGAGGGEQY
J gene: TRBJ2-5
V gene: TRBV7-8